This entry concerns a single TCR beta chain. An end of the junction does not agree with germline; a read error may underlie this. The source of the sample is a study of CD8+ T cells in alopecia areata. Once RNA had been extracted, it was reverse transcribed into cDNA to act as the sequencing template. TCRdb's copy holds only in-frame clones and misses some; the assay was immunoSEQ multiplex PCR. The table has fewer than 70,000 clones, around 40% seen once. Germline V lookup: CDR1 MNHEY, CDR2 SMNVEV (reference sequence). CDR3 length: 12 amino acids. This chain joins TRBV27 and TRBJ2-2; perhaps TRBD2 as D (5 bases). This receptor was taken from a human donor with alopecia areata. Sequenced: NKG2D-low CD8+ T cells sorted from blood. This chain's CDR3 is CASSISSGEQFF. The CDR3 region has the DNA TGTGCCAGCAGTATTTCATCCGGGGAGCAGTTTTTT.